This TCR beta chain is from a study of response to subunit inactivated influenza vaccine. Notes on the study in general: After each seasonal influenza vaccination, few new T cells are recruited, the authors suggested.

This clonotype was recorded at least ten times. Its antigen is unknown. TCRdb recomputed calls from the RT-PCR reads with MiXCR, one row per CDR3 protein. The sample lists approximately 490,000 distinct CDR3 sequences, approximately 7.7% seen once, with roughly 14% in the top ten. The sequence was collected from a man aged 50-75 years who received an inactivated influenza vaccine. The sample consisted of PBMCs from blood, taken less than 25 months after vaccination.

The CDR3 coding sequence is TGTGCCAGCAGCGCTAAGGACTCCCGCGGGGCGGATACAGATACGCAGTATTTT. Encoded protein: CASSAKDSRGADTDTQYF. The chain joins TRBV11-2 to TRBJ2-3; the D gene is possibly TRBD2 (6 bases). The CDR3 consists of 18 residues. Per germline, CDR1 SGHAT and CDR2 FQNNGV. With 5 bases removed from V and 3 bases from J, the gap between germline ends came to 24 bases.